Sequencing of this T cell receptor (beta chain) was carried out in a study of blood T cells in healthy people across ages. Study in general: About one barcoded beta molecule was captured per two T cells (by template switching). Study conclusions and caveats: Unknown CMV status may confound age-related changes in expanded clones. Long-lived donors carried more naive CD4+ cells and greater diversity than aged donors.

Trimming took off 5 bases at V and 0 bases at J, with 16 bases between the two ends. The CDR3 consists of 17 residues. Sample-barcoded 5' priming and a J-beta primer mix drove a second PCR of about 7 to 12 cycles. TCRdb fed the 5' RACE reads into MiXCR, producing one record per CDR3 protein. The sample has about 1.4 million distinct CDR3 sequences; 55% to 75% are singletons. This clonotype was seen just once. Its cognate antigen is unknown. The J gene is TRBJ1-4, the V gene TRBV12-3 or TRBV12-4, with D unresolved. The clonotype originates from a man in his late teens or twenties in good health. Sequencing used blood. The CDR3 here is CASSPSAGFATNEKLFF. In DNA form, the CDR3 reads TGTGCCAGCAGTCCCTCAGCGGGATTTGCAACTAATGAAAAACTGTTTTTT.